These 12 T cell receptor beta chains came from one sample sequenced in a study of sequential checkpoint blockade in melanoma. Sample treatment: randomized to nivolumab then ipilimumab (arm A) or the reverse (arm B). Using immunoSEQ multiplex PCR, the repertoire was profiled, and TCRdb retains in-frame clones only, with some absent. The table includes some 500 clones, about 22% detected once. Sequenced here: tumor tissue (inferred from file names), sampled from a patient given nivolumab and ipilimumab in sequence. The receptor set was obtained from a human donor with melanoma.

CDR3: CASGPGTSGSTGELFF. The CDR3, as DNA: TGTGCTAGTGGTCCAGGGACTAGCGGGAGCACCGGGGAGCTGTTTTTT. The chain combines TRBV12-5 with TRBJ2-2; 14 bases map to TRBD2. J gave up 4 bases and V 5 bases, and 3 bases lay outside the gene matches. Looked up from germline, CDR1 is LGHNT and CDR2 is FRNRAP. The CDR3 is made up of 16 amino acids. The full variable domain, its missing parts supplied by reference TRBV12-5 and TRBJ2-2, is DARVTQTPRHKVTEMGQEVTMRCQPILGHNTVFWYRQTMMQGLELLAYFRNRAPLDDSGMPKDRFSAEMPDATLATLKIQPSEPRDSAVYFCASGPGTSGSTGELFFGEGSRLTVL.

This chain connects TRBV19 to TRBJ1-4; D is unresolved. There are 16 residues in the CDR3. The V gene's germline CDR1 is LNHDA and CDR2 SQIVND (reference sequence). Trimming removed 6 bases from V and 4 bases from J, with 18 bases in between. The CDR3 loop reads CASSPGGRPINEKLFF. The CDR3 DNA reads as TGTGCCAGTAGCCCGGGAGGTCGACCCATTAATGAAAAACTGTTTTTT.

In this sample, this clone turned up a few times. Here the CDR3 DNA reads TGTGCCAGCAGTTATTTCGGGCAGGGAGGTGAAAAACTGTTTTTT. Amino acids: CASSYFGQGGEKLFF. The chain recombines TRBV6-7 with TRBJ1-4; a possible D gene is TRBD1 (5 bases). TRBV6-7 is an ORF; its function is uncertain. Trimming took off 3 bases at V and 7 bases at J, with 15 bases between the two ends. The CDR3 has 15 residues.

The chain employs TRBV9 and TRBJ1-5; possible D gene TRBD1, 6 bases. The CDR3 length is 15 residues. Germline lookup yields CDR1 SGDLS and CDR2 YYNGEE. V was clipped by 5 bases and J by 0 bases, with 12 bases between them. CDR3 nucleotide sequence: TGTGCCAGCAGTGTGGTAGGGGGTAGCAATCAGCCCCAGCATTTT. Residues: CASSVVGGSNQPQHF.

By sample share, this clone is large. V gene TRBV11-3 combines with J gene TRBJ1-6, with 8 positions matching TRBD1. Trimming cost V 5 bases and J 3 bases; bases outside gene matches: 6. The CDR3 runs to 16 residues. Germline V lookup: CDR1 SGHNT, CDR2 YENEEA. This CDR3 is CASSLGQGFYNSPLHF. DNA of the CDR3: TGTGCCAGCAGCCTCGGACAGGGTTTCTATAATTCACCCCTCCACTTT.

The table lists this clone with a few counts. The gene calls are TRBV1 and TRBJ2-1; TRBD2 is the table's D call, not checked against the DNA. TRBV1 is an annotated pseudogene. The CDR3 is made up of 19 amino acids. In nucleotides, the CDR3 is TGCACCAGCAGGGCACCGGGACTAGCGGGGGGGAGCTCCTACAATGAGCAGTTCTTC. Translation gives CTSRAPGLAGGSSYNEQFF.

The chain uses TRBV28 and TRBJ2-7; the match to TRBD1 covers 10 bases. J was trimmed by 2 bases and V by 4 bases; bases with no gene match: 8. This CDR3 region has 16 residues. The germline V gene has CDR1 MDHEN and CDR2 SYDVKM. The CDR3 sequence: CASSSPRDRGTYEQYF. CDR3 bases: TGTGCCAGCAGTTCCCCTCGGGACAGGGGAACCTACGAGCAGTACTTC.

The chain combines TRBV29-1 with TRBJ1-2; D unresolved. CDR3 size: 12 residues. Looked up from germline, CDR1 is SQVTM and CDR2 is ANQGSEA. V was clipped by 4 bases and J by 4 bases, with 10 bases between them. The DNA of the CDR3 is TGCAGCGTTGTTCTCGGTAGCTATGGCTACACCTTC. Its protein is CSVVLGSYGYTF.

V usage is TRBV6-8 and J usage is TRBJ1-1; 9 nucleotides agree with TRBD1. The V and J ends lost 0 bases and 11 bases, in that order; junction bases with no gene match: 10. Germline CDR1 MNHGY, CDR2 SAAAGT. CDR3 length equals 15 residues. The CDR3 here is CASSYSPGQGLMAFF. The CDR3 DNA follows: TGTGCCAGCAGTTACTCGCCGGGACAGGGTCTGATGGCTTTCTTT.

The chain recombines TRBV6-8 with TRBJ1-1; D unclear. Germline-derived CDR1 and CDR2 are MNHGY and SAAAGT. The CDR3 covers 13 residues. V was cut by 5 bases and J by 1 base, with 8 bases left in between. This CDR3 reads CASSAKPNTEAFF. The CDR3 bases are TGTGCCAGCAGTGCAAAGCCGAACACTGAAGCTTTCTTT.

This rearrangement joins TRBV19 to TRBJ2-2; D remains unclear. Germline values: CDR1 LNHDA, CDR2 SQIVND (reference sequence). The length of the CDR3 is 15 residues. Trimming cost V 3 bases and J 5 bases, with 13 bases left between them. CDR3 region: CASSMPGRKTGELFF. DNA of the CDR3: TGTGCCAGTAGTATGCCCGGGCGGAAGACCGGGGAGCTGTTTTTT.

Only a few counts were recorded for this clone. The chain recombines TRBV9 with TRBJ2-3; D possibly corresponds to TRBD2 (7 bases). Germline V gives CDR1 SGDLS, CDR2 YYNGEE. Trimming cost V 3 bases and J 2 bases, with 13 bases left between them. The CDR3 is made up of 15 amino acids. DNA for the CDR3: TGTGCCAGCAGCGAAGGGGGACTACCCACAGATACGCAGTATTTT. It specifies CASSEGGLPTDTQYF.